This TCR beta chain was obtained from a study of T cell repertoires in cytomegalovirus infection. Study-wide context: Matching HLA type, along with CMV infection, was indicated by public TCR beta signatures.

V lost 2 bases, J lost 4 bases, and 16 bases lay in between. The CDR3 runs to 16 residues. Germline CDR1 and CDR2: SGHTA and FQGNSA. Each CDR3 protein gets one entry after TCRdb re-called the reads with MiXCR. The sample has just under 300,000 distinct CDR3 sequences; roughly a tenth are singletons. This clonotype was observed at least ten times. Its antigen remains unknown. General observations from the study: It was HLA-C-restricted CMV-specific TCR beta clonotypes that dominated the response ex vivo. Carriage of CMV together with the relevant HLA was identifiable through cumulative public TCR beta family frequency.

This chain connects TRBV7-2 to TRBJ2-3; possibly TRBD1 or TRBD2 for D (6 bases each). The clonotype comes from a human donor in good health (CMV status not recorded). Some clones in this sample may be carry-over from other donors' samples. Sample: PBMCs. In DNA, the CDR3 is TGTGCCAGCAGCTTAAGGAGGGGGGCTTTCGCAGATACGCAGTATTTT. Residues: CASSLRRGAFADTQYF.